The 10 T cell receptor beta chains given below trace back to one sample, sequenced in a study of radiotherapy plus CTLA-4 blockade in lung cancer. Data came from immunoSEQ multiplex PCR; TCRdb stores just in-frame clones and leaves some out. This table holds tens of thousands of clones, around 75% found once. This specimen was peripheral blood, taken from a patient treated with radiotherapy plus ipilimumab. The receptors originated from a human donor with non-small cell lung cancer who had a complete response to radiotherapy plus ipilimumab.

This rearrangement joins TRBV6-5 to TRBJ1-2; TRBD1 aligns across 7 bases. The CDR3 sequence is 14 residues long. The ends lost 5 bases at V and 7 bases at J; junction bases unmatched: 10. Per germline, CDR1 MNHEY and CDR2 SVGAGI. In DNA form, the CDR3 reads TGTGCCAGCAGTACTCGCGGAGGGGGCTCTGGCTACACCTTC. It specifies CASSTRGGGSGYTF.

The V and J genes are TRBV11-3 and TRBJ2-4, with TRBD2 identical over 9 bases. Germline loops: CDR1 SGHNT, CDR2 YENEEA. CDR3 length: 14 amino acids. The trim removed 6 bases at V and 6 bases at J, leaving 6 bases unmatched. The CDR3: CASSYSAGGNIQYF. The CDR3 region has the DNA TGTGCCAGCAGTTACTCAGCGGGAGGAAACATTCAGTACTTC.

This clone was seen more than once but under ten times. V and J are TRBV5-6 and TRBJ2-7; D remains unclear. There are 13 residues in the CDR3. Trimming removed 2 bases at V and 7 bases at J, with 13 bases between. In germline, CDR1 is SGHDT, CDR2 YYEEEE. The CDR3 reads CASSFGPQKEQYF. In DNA form, the CDR3 reads TGTGCCAGCAGCTTTGGCCCCCAGAAGGAGCAGTACTTC.

V usage is TRBV27 and J usage is TRBJ1-1, with D perhaps TRBD1 (5 bases). CDR3 length: 15 residues. With 5 bases removed from V and 0 bases from J, the gap between germline ends came to 13 bases. Germline CDR1 MNHEY, CDR2 SMNVEV (reference sequence). CDR3 sequence reads: CASSRAGIMNTEAFF. CDR3 nucleotides: TGTGCCAGCAGTAGAGCAGGGATCATGAACACTGAAGCTTTCTTT.

Only a few counts were recorded for this clone. V and J are TRBV10-2 and TRBJ1-1; D unclear. Looked up from germline, CDR1 is WSHSY and CDR2 is SAAADI. The CDR3 runs 13 residues. Trimming took off 4 bases at V and 0 bases at J, with 6 bases between the two ends. CDR3 DNA: TGCGCCAGCAGTGTTAGCCTGAACACTGAAGCTTTCTTT. It yields the protein CASSVSLNTEAFF.

The rearrangement uses TRBV28 and TRBJ2-3; D might be TRBD1 (6 bases). The CDR3 length is 13 residues. V lost 7 bases and J 8 bases, leaving 16 bases between the germline ends. Germline loops: CDR1 MDHEN, CDR2 SYDVKM. CDR3 in amino acids: CASIEHTGRTQYF. The CDR3, as DNA: TGTGCCAGCATCGAGCACACAGGGCGTACGCAGTATTTT.

This clone has just one count. V usage is TRBV19 and J usage is TRBJ1-2; TRBD1 might be the D (5 bases). The V gene lost 7 bases and the J gene lost 7 bases, with 16 bases spanning the gap. This CDR3 contains 13 residues. CDR1 is LNHDA and CDR2 is SQIVND in the germline V gene (reference sequence). This CDR3 is CASKRGEAVGYTF. The CDR3 DNA sequence: TGTGCCAGTAAGCGAGGGGAGGCCGTTGGCTACACCTTC.

The chain links TRBV27 to TRBJ2-3; D might be TRBD2 (6 bases). Germline lookup yields CDR1 MNHEY and CDR2 SMNVEV (reference sequence). The CDR3 length is 17 residues. Trimming left V 0 bases short and J 0 bases short, with 13 bases between. CDR3: CASSLSKLAYSTDTQYF. The CDR3 DNA is TGTGCCAGCAGTTTATCGAAACTAGCATATAGCACAGATACGCAGTATTTT.

The V gene is TRBV5-1, the J gene TRBJ2-5; TRBD2 agrees at 11 bases. Germline V gene lookup returns CDR1 SGHRS and CDR2 YFSETQ. V trimming: 4 bases; J trimming: 3 bases; junction bases outside the gene matches: 2. The CDR3 has 14 amino acids. The CDR3 region has the DNA TGCGCCAGCAGCGCGACTAGCGGGAAAGAGACCCAGTACTTC. Translated, it gives CASSATSGKETQYF.

This rearrangement joins TRBV5-1 to TRBJ2-3, with D perhaps matching TRBD2 (5 bases). CDR1 is SGHRS, CDR2 YFSETQ, per germline. CDR3 length: 15 amino acids. Trimming stripped 4 bases from V and 0 bases from J, with 12 bases between. Here the CDR3 DNA reads TGCGCCAGCAGCCCCGACTACTCTAGCACAGATACGCAGTATTTT. Protein product: CASSPDYSSTDTQYF.